One and the same sample provided the 13 T cell receptor beta chains below, sequenced in a study of cytomegalovirus exposure and HLA in healthy donors. Researchers ran the PCR with 60 Vbeta and 13 Jbeta primers. TCRdb's copy holds only in-frame clones and misses some; the assay was immunoSEQ multiplex PCR. This table holds 150,000 or so clones, about three quarters found once. The sequenced sample consisted of PBMCs. The receptors shown here come from a man aged 35 to 55 in good health and CMV-seropositive.

The gene calls are TRBV6-5 and TRBJ2-5, with 7 bases that match TRBD2. Germline V gives CDR1 MNHEY, CDR2 SVGAGI. The CDR3 consists of 13 residues. After removal of 4 bases from V and 4 bases from J, the junction contained 3 bases not matched to a gene. In DNA, the CDR3 is TGTGCCAGCAGTTGGGGGGGGTCAGAGACCCAGTACTTC. Translation gives CASSWGGSETQYF.

This sequence joins TRBV28 and TRBJ2-3; perhaps TRBD2 as D (5 bases). This CDR3 is 15 amino acids long. The V gene's germline CDR1 is MDHEN and CDR2 SYDVKM. V lost 3 bases to trimming and J lost 2 bases, with 12 bases between them. The DNA for the CDR3 is TGTGCCAGCAGTTTGGAGGCGCGTATCACAGATACGCAGTATTTT. This gives the protein CASSLEARITDTQYF.

The rearrangement uses TRBV18 and TRBJ2-5; 7 positions agree with TRBD2. V shed 6 bases and J 1 base; nucleotides not matched to a gene: 5. Per germline, CDR1 KGHSH and CDR2 LQKENI. The CDR3 is 14 amino acids. In DNA form, the CDR3 reads TGTGCCAGCTCCCGCGCGGGAGTCCAAGAGACCCAGTACTTC. Amino acids: CASSRAGVQETQYF.

The rearrangement joins TRBV18 to TRBJ1-4, with D hard to call. V dropped 10 bases and J dropped 5 bases, with 17 bases sitting between them. The CDR3 has 14 residues. The germline CDR1 and CDR2 sequences are KGHSH and LQKENI. In DNA form, the CDR3 reads TGTGCCACCGCCCCCCTCAGATCGAATGAAAAACTGTTTTTT. As protein: CATAPLRSNEKLFF. Full variable domain (rest looked up from reference TRBV18 and TRBJ1-4): NAGVMQNPRHLVRRRGQEARLRCSPMKGHSHVYWYRQLPEEGLKFMVYLQKENIIDESGMPKERFSAEFPKEGPSILRIQQVVRGDSAAYFCATAPLRSNEKLFFGSGTQLSVL.

The V and J genes are TRBV9 and TRBJ1-5; 8 bases agree with TRBD1. CDR3 size: 15 residues. The V gene end was trimmed by 2 bases and the J gene end by 4 bases; junction bases not matched to a gene: 5. Per germline, CDR1 SGDLS and CDR2 YYNGEE. Here the CDR3 reads CASSVGTGNNQPQHF. As DNA, the CDR3 is TGTGCCAGCAGCGTGGGGACAGGCAATAATCAGCCCCAGCATTTT.

In DNA, the CDR3 is TGTGCCAGCAGCCCCTCGGACAGGTCTAGCACAGATACGCAGTATTTT. It yields the protein CASSPSDRSSTDTQYF. The genes are TRBV7-6 and TRBJ2-3; 7 bases fit TRBD1. V shed 5 bases and J 0 bases; nucleotides not matched to a gene: 8. From germline, CDR1 is SGHVS and CDR2 FNYEAQ. CDR3 length equals 16 residues.

This clone has only one observation. The rearrangement uses TRBV6-1 and TRBJ1-3, with D perhaps TRBD1 (5 bases). Trimming pared 7 bases from V and 0 bases from J, leaving 10 bases between. The CDR3 sequence is 14 residues long. The germline CDR1 and CDR2 sequences are MNHNS and SASEGT. The CDR3 here is CASNRQNSGNTIYF. Written as DNA, the CDR3 is TGTGCCAGCAATAGACAGAACTCTGGAAACACCATATATTTT.

The gene calls are TRBV27 and TRBJ2-4, with 8 positions matching TRBD1. In germline, CDR1 is MNHEY, CDR2 SMNVEV (reference sequence). Losses at the gene ends were 10 bases for V and 3 bases for J; bases not matched to a gene: 11. This CDR3 is 15 amino acids long. CDR3 DNA sequence: TGTGCCACCGATAGCCTGACAGGGGTCAAAAACATTCAGTACTTC. It translates to CATDSLTGVKNIQYF.

The chain uses TRBV7-9 and TRBJ1-1; D remains ambiguous. V lost 0 bases to trimming and J lost 6 bases, with 11 bases between them. The germline V gene has CDR1 SEHNR and CDR2 FQNEAQ (reference sequence). CDR3 length: 14 residues. CDR3 amino acids: CASSLARELAEAFF. CDR3 DNA: TGTGCCAGCAGCTTAGCGCGCGAGTTGGCTGAAGCTTTCTTT. The whole variable domain, remainder taken from reference TRBV7-9 and TRBJ1-1, is DTGVSQNPRHKITKRGQNVTFRCDPISEHNRLYWYRQTLGQGPEFLTYFQNEAQLEKSRLLSDRFSAERPKGSFSTLEIQRTEQGDSAMYLCASSLARELAEAFFGQGTRLTVV.

This clone has more than one count but fewer than ten. The chain has TRBV7-3 and TRBJ2-2; D call uncertain. V was shortened by 1 base and J by 0 bases, with 6 bases between the two germline ends. CDR3 length: 15 amino acids. Germline V lookup: CDR1 SGHTA, CDR2 FQGTGA. The chain's CDR3 is CASSLRATNTGELFF. Written as DNA, the CDR3 is TGTGCCAGCAGCTTAAGGGCGACGAACACCGGGGAGCTGTTTTTT.

The chain combines TRBV7-2 with TRBJ2-5; TRBD1 matches at 11 bases. The germline V gene has CDR1 SGHTA and CDR2 FQGNSA. Germline trimming cut 2 bases from V and 5 bases from J; bases unmatched to any gene: 7. This CDR3 is 16 amino acids long. The DNA of the CDR3 is TGTGCCAGCAGCTTAAGACTGGGACAGGGGGGCGAGACCCAGTACTTC. It yields the protein CASSLRLGQGGETQYF.

The chain links TRBV4-1 to TRBJ2-1, with TRBD1 as a possible D gene (6 bases). The CDR3 runs 14 residues. Germline V gene sequence: CDR1 MGHRA, CDR2 YSYEKL. V lost 0 bases and J lost 8, with 11 bases in between. The CDR3 DNA is TGCGCCAGCAGCCAAGACGGCAGGGGCCATGAGCAGTTCTTC. Translation: CASSQDGRGHEQFF.

The chain couples TRBV28 to TRBJ2-7, with D perhaps TRBD1 (5 bases). The germline V gene encodes CDR1 MDHEN and CDR2 SYDVKM. The germline V and J ends were trimmed by 5 bases and 0 bases, with 14 bases remaining between them. CDR3 length: 15 residues. CDR3 residues: CASSRFGQGSYEQYF. Here the CDR3 DNA reads TGTGCCAGCAGTCGCTTTGGTCAGGGCTCCTACGAGCAGTACTTC.